These 8 T cell receptor beta chains originate from one sample sequenced in a study of CD8+CD57+ T cells in acquired aplastic anemia. TCR beta VDJ and CDR3 were profiled, and genomic DNA was the template. TCRdb ran MiXCR on the reads and lists one entry per CDR3 protein. In the table there are about 160,000 distinct CDR3 sequences, 40% to 60% of which are singletons. Patients picked for sequencing had shown CD8+CD57+ cell expansion detected by flow cytometry. Specimen: sorted CD4+, CD8+, or CD8+CD57+ T cells (not recorded which) from PBMCs. These receptors were collected from a human donor with aplastic anemia.

The chain carries TRBV30 and TRBJ1-3; no definite D call. The V end lost 4 bases, the J end lost 4 bases, and 11 bases lay between the germline ends. Germline V gene data show CDR1 as GTSNPN and CDR2 as SVGIG (reference sequence). The CDR3 totals 13 residues. Written as DNA, the CDR3 is TGTGCCTGGATAGCTGGGCCAGGAAACACCATATATTTT. Protein product: CAWIAGPGNTIYF. The complete variable domain, with remaining parts taken from reference TRBV30 and TRBJ1-3, reads SQTIHQWPATLVQPVGSPLSLECTVEGTSNPNLYWYRQAAGRGLQLLFYSVGIGQISSEVPQNLSASRPQDRQFILSSKKLLLSDSGFYLCAWIAGPGNTIYFGEGSWLTVV.

This clonotype has at least ten counts. This chain links TRBV10-3 with TRBJ2-1, with no clear D. This CDR3 spans 11 amino acids. Germline V gives CDR1 ENHRY, CDR2 SYGVKD. V was trimmed by 7 bases and J by 8 bases, leaving 9 bases between them. This CDR3 reads CAITGGDEQFF. CDR3 coding DNA: TGTGCCATCACGGGCGGAGATGAGCAGTTCTTC.

The chain uses TRBV7-9 and TRBJ1-3; D is unresolved. Trimming removed 3 bases from V and 0 bases from J, with 3 bases in between. The CDR3 is 13 amino acids. The germline V gene encodes CDR1 SEHNR and CDR2 FQNEAQ (reference sequence). The CDR3 is CASSFGSGNTIYF. The CDR3 DNA follows: TGTGCCAGCAGCTTTGGCTCTGGAAACACCATATATTTT.

This clonotype came up a few times. With a much larger clone just one base away, this may be a read error. The chain employs TRBV12-3 or TRBV12-4 and TRBJ2-5; tentative D call: TRBD2 (6 bases). The CDR3 totals 13 residues. CDR3 region: CASSYGGEEAQYF. Here the CDR3 DNA reads TGTGCCAGCAGTTACGGCGGGGAAGAGGCCCAGTACTTC.

There are many counts of this clonotype. The chain carries TRBV6-5 and TRBJ1-2; D perhaps matches TRBD1 (6 bases). Trimming pared 2 bases from V and 3 bases from J, leaving 13 bases between. This CDR3 contains 15 residues. Germline CDR1 reads MNHEY; CDR2 reads SVGAGI. DNA of the CDR3: TGTGCCAGCAGTTACGCTGCAGGGGTCCACTATGGCTACACCTTC. Translation: CASSYAAGVHYGYTF.

Concerning this clonotype: One end of the junction varies from germline; a read error may be responsible. V usage is TRBV6-5 and J usage is TRBJ1-5; 8 nucleotides line up with TRBD1. Germline V lookup: CDR1 MNHEY, CDR2 SVGAGI. CDR3 length: 15 residues. DNA of the CDR3: TGTGCCAGCAGTTACGGGACAGGCAGCAATCGGCCCCAGCATTTT. It yields the protein CASSYGTGSNRPQHF.

The sample holds a few counts of this clonotype. The chain has TRBV15 and TRBJ2-3; D not certain. V was pared by 0 bases and J by 5 bases, with 6 bases between. Germline loops: CDR1 LNHNV, CDR2 YYDKDF (reference sequence). This CDR3 spans 13 amino acids. CDR3 amino acids: CATSRDWEDTQYF. The CDR3 nucleotides read TGTGCCACCAGCAGAGACTGGGAAGATACGCAGTATTTT.

This clonotype has only a few counts. This sequence joins TRBV27 and TRBJ1-1, with no clear D. V was trimmed by 0 bases and J by 0 bases, leaving 5 bases between them. The CDR3 is made up of 14 amino acids. Per germline, CDR1 MNHEY and CDR2 SMNVEV (reference sequence). The CDR3 sequence is CASSLSHMNTEAFF. Here the CDR3 DNA reads TGTGCCAGCAGTTTATCACACATGAACACTGAAGCTTTCTTT.